The rows below give T cell receptor beta chains drawn from one sample of a study of T cell responses to AZD1222 COVID-19 vaccine. Method: immunoSEQ multiplex PCR; TCRdb's copy keeps in-frame clones and lacks some. The sample contains 100,000 or so clones, 75% to 90% of which appear only once. Sample: peripheral blood, taken 28 days after the second AZD1222 dose. The origin of the receptors is an adult who received the AZD1222 COVID-19 vaccine. Each CDR3 is given with its conserved first and last residue. A D gene is named only where the DNA matches it firmly. Size is omitted from some rows. Given values are once, few, many or a class for expanded clones.

V | size | length | D | CDR3
TRBV19 | . | 15 | . | CASRSQVLGNYGYTF
TRBV2 | . | 15 | . | CASSARRGTTDTQYF
TRBV28 | . | 15 | . | CASSLWAGVTGELFF
TRBV27 | . | 15 | . | CASSYATRPGEKLFF
TRBV30 | . | 14 | . | CAWSSGLRGKGYTF
TRBV5-5 | . | 18 | . | CASSSNVPGSGMNTEAFF
TRBV28 | . | 15 | . | CASSERGNRNTEAFF
TRBV7-9 | few | 13 | . | CASSRPGEEKLFF
TRBV5-4 | . | 17 | TRBD1 | CASSLRGQERILTEAFF
TRBV2 | . | 13 | . | CASSERQRGEQYF
TRBV6-6 | . | 15 | . | CASRSQGRDTGELFF
TRBV9 | once | 15 | . | CASSDPGTPSGELFF
TRBV5-1 | . | 14 | TRBD1 | CASSLTGGNQPQHF
TRBV19 | once | 14 | TRBD2 | CATRIGLGSYEQYF
TRBV7-2 | . | 14 | TRBD1 | CASRWTGGDTEAFF
TRBV11-3 | . | 14 | TRBD2 | CASSFHSGNGEQFF
TRBV19 | . | 15 | . | CASSSYPATNEKLFF
TRBV9 | . | 15 | TRBD1 | CASSPWTGGNEKLFF
TRBV6-5 | . | 13 | TRBD1 | CARRDRGAGELFF
TRBV2 | . | 12 | . | CASRDQSRTQYF
TRBV4-1 | . | 17 | TRBD2 | CASSQGRLAGDQETQYF
TRBV7-2 | . | 14 | . | CASSLRSRESPLHF
TRBV18 | . | 15 | TRBD1 | CASSPGTGPTGELFF
TRBV27 | . | 16 | TRBD1 | CASSSTPTGLNTEAFF
TRBV3-1/TRBV3-2 | . | 12 | . | CASSQGPFTAFF
TRBV9 | . | 15 | . | CASSDGPDSNQPQHF
TRBV28 | . | 17 | TRBD2 | CASSKGLAGGSSYEQYF
TRBV28 | . | 15 | . | CASTRQRTMNTEAFF
TRBV11-1 | . | 12 | TRBD2 | CASSPGLARQFF
TRBV28 | . | 14 | . | CASRRGGPRDEQYF
TRBV27 | . | 15 | TRBD1 | CASSGGGTERMPQHF
TRBV7-2 | . | 17 | TRBD1 | CASSLAQGARLTGELFF
TRBV19 | . | 13 | . | CASTSSSGNTIYF
TRBV11-3 | . | 15 | . | CASSLGSSNTDTQYF
TRBV21-1 | . | 15 | . | CASSKGQGGCYEQYF
TRBV28 | . | 16 | TRBD1 | CASTKQGVKANYGYTF
TRBV7-3 | . | 15 | . | CASSEFSGSTGELFF
TRBV7-2 | . | 15 | . | CASSLKGGWADTQYF
TRBV28 | . | 16 | TRBD1 | CASSSPTGTGGQPQHF
TRBV19 | . | 14 | . | CASSINLGDQPQHF
TRBV19 | . | 12 | . | CASSILFGELFF
TRBV28 | . | 16 | . | CASTRGRQSTNYGYTF
TRBV9 | . | 15 | . | CASSVAALNTGELFF
TRBV6-5 | . | 13 | TRBD2 | CASSLSGSNEQFF
TRBV10-1 | . | 15 | . | CASRLGQPDPYEQYF
TRBV27 | . | 14 | . | CASSLRTANNEQFF
TRBV18 | . | 13 | TRBD1 | CASSSDRVNEQFF
TRBV7-2 | . | 13 | . | CASSSFSTDTQYF
TRBV6-5 | . | 15 | TRBD1 | CASSREGAWTGELFF
TRBV10-3 | . | 16 | . | CAISESAGLNTGELFF
TRBV9 | . | 15 | TRBD2 | CASSQIAGGLYEQYF
TRBV7-2 | . | 14 | . | CASSLSSTSYEQYF
TRBV7-6 | . | 12 | . | CASSLGWNEQFF
TRBV3-1/TRBV3-2 | . | 14 | . | CASSQYRAGETQYF
TRBV19 | . | 14 | . | CASRNTAMNTEAFF
TRBV11-2 | . | 13 | TRBD1 | CASAQGAYYGYTF
TRBV7-2 | . | 15 | TRBD2 | CASSLALAGTYEQYF
TRBV2 | . | 16 | TRBD2 | CASPGLAGGSGYEQYF
TRBV7-8 | . | 16 | TRBD2 | CASSLESGTSGYEQYF